This T cell receptor beta chain was recovered during a study of shared clonotypes between healthy human individuals. Profiling relied on immunoSEQ multiplex PCR, and the TCRdb table lists in-frame clones only, not all of them. The repertoire holds around 750,000 clones, with roughly 70% as singletons. This clone showed up just a few times. This specimen includes other DNA sequences encoding the same CDR3. In germline, CDR1 is MNHNS, CDR2 SASEGT. This CDR3 comprises 12 residues. The V and J ends lost 3 bases and 2 bases respectively, with 4 bases between them. The sequence came from a woman aged 30 to 39 in good health. This chain joins TRBV6-1 and TRBJ1-1; unclear D gene. The sample was memory CD4+ T cells sorted from blood. Subset noted: CD45RA-negative fraction. The CDR3 sequence: CASSDRNTEAFF. CDR3 nucleotide sequence: TGTGCCAGCAGTGATCGCAACACTGAAGCTTTCTTT.